This entry describes one T cell receptor beta chain. Authors' data handling: Amplification of reference gene primers was used by the study to estimate nucleated cell counts. Clones were read by immunoSEQ multiplex PCR, and TCRdb kept only the in-frame ones, dropping some. V, J and clone size are those of that table, while D and trimming were read from the DNA. The data show about 45,000 clones, with more than 80% seen just once and approximately 8% held by the top ten. The data originate from a study of blood T cell repertoires in COVID-19. Study-level information: There were acute and convalescent COVID-19 samples, and they came from the United States, Italy and Spain. From T cells, B-cell-depleted T cells, or PBMCs came the material, which was cDNA or gDNA.

Germline V gene sequence: CDR1 LGHDT, CDR2 YNNKEL (reference sequence). This CDR3 has 12 amino acids. V was trimmed by 3 bases and J by 6 bases, leaving 8 bases between them. J is TRBJ1-2 and V is TRBV3-1 (or the pseudogene TRBV3-2); D unclear. The sequence was obtained from an elderly man in a cohort sampled during active COVID-19. Sequencing input: peripheral blood. CDR3 in amino acids: CASSQANNGYTF. For the CDR3, the DNA is TGTGCCAGCAGCCAGGCCAACAATGGCTACACCTTC.